This T cell receptor (beta chain) was sequenced for a study of blood T cell repertoires in COVID-19. Self-reported history from a screening survey and questionnaire set each donor's cohort. Generated by immunoSEQ multiplex PCR, the TCRdb table keeps only in-frame clones and is missing some. Here the sample spans some 430,000 clones, around 91% being singletons. This clone occurred once. The germline V gene encodes CDR1 SNHLY and CDR2 FYNNEI. This CDR3 spans 16 amino acids. V dropped 2 bases and J dropped 2; count of bases not matched to a gene: 5. The V gene is TRBV2, the J gene TRBJ1-5; TRBD1 matches at 8 bases. Source material: PBMCs or T cells enriched from blood (not recorded which). This sequence originates from a man between 18 and 35 years old who had recovered from COVID-19. The CDR3 region is CASSEPPGGGNQPQHF. In DNA form, the CDR3 reads TGTGCCAGCAGTGAACCCCCAGGGGGCGGCAATCAGCCCCAGCATTTT.